The TCR beta chain under discussion was sequenced for a study of T cell repertoires and HLA-DP antigens. Method: immunoSEQ multiplex PCR; TCRdb's copy keeps in-frame clones and lacks some. Found here are roughly 73,000 clones, about 80% of them singletons; the top ten hold 1.6%. This CDR3 is built from 14 residues. Per germline, CDR1 SQVTM and CDR2 ANQGSEA. V was clipped by 6 bases and J by 1 base, with 15 bases between them. Remarks on this clone: Antigen unknown.

The receptor comes from a man in his fifties or sixties in good health and CMV-seronegative. This chain connects TRBV29-1 to TRBJ1-1; D possibly corresponds to TRBD1 (5 bases). The sequenced material came from CD4+ T cells from PBMCs. CDR3 in DNA: TGCAGCGTGGGGGTAGGGGTTGGGAACACTGAAGCTTTCTTT. Translation gives CSVGVGVGNTEAFF. Full variable domain (missing parts from reference TRBV29-1 and TRBJ1-1): SAVISQKPSRDICQRGTSLTIQCQVDSQVTMMFWYRQQPGQSLTLIATANQGSEATYESGFVIDKFPISRPNLTFSTLTVSNMSPEDSSIYLCSVGVGVGNTEAFFGQGTRLTVV.